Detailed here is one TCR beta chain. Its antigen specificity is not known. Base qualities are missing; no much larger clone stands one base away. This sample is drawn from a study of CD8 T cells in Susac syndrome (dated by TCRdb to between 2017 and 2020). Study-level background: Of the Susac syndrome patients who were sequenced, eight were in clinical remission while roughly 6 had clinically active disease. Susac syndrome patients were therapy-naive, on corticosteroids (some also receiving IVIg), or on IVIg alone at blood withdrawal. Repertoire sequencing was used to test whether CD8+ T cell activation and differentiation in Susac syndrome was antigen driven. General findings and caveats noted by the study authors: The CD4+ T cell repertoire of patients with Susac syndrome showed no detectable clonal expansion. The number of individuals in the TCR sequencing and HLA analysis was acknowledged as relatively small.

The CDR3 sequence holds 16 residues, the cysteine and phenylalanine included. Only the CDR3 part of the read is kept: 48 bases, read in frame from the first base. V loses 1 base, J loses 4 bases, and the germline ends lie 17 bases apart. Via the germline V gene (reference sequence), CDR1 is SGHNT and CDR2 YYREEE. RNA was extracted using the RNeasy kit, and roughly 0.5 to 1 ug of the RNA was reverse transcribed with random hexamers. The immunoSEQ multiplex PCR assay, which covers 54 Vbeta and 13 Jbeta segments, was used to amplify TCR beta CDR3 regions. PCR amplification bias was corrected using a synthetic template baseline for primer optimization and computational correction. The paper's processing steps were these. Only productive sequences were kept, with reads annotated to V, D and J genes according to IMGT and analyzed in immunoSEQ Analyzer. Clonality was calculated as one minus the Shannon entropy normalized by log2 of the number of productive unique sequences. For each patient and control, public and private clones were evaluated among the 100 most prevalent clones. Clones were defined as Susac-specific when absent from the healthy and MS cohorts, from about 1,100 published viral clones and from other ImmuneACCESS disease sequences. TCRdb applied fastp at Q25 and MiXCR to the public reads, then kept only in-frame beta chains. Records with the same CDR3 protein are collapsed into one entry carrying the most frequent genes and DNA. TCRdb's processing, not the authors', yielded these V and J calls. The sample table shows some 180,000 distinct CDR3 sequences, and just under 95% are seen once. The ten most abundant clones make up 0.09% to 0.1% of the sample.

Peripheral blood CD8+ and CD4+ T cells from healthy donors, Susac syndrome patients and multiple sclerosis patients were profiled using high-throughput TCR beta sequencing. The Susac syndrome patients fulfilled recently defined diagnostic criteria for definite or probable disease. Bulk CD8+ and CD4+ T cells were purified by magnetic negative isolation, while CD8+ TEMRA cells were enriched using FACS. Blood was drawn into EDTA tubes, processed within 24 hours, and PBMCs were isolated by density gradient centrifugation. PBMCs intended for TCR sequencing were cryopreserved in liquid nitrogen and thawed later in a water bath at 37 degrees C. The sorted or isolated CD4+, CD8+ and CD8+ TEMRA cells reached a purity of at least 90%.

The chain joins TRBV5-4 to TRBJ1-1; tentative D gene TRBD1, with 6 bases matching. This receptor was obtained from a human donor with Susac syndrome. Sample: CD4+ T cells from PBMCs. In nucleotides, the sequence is TGTGCCAGCAGCTTGCTCGGGACACGAGTCTCCACTGAAGCTTTCTTT. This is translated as CASSLLGTRVSTEAFF.